Each of the 2 T cell receptor beta chains below was sequenced from the same sample in a study of blood T cells in healthy people across ages. Combining a sample-barcoded 5' primer with a J-beta primer mix, a second PCR ran for 7 to 11 cycles. TCRdb reprocessed the 5' RACE reads via MiXCR and lists one record per CDR3 protein. The sample includes roughly 1.4 million distinct CDR3 sequences, around 55% of them seen just once. Sequencing was performed on blood. All receptors derive from a young man in good health.

This CDR3 reads CASSEPGHGYTF. DNA of the CDR3: TGTGCCAGCAGTGAACCGGGCCACGGCTACACCTTC. The rearrangement joins TRBV2 to TRBJ1-2; the D is unclear. CDR3 length: 12 amino acids. The V gene lost 2 bases and the J gene lost 8 bases, with 9 bases spanning the gap. CDR1 and CDR2 from the germline V gene are SNHLY and FYNNEI. Using reference TRBV2 and TRBJ1-2 for the parts outside the CDR3, the full variable domain is EPEVTQTPSHQVTQMGQEVILRCVPISNHLYFYWYRQILGQKVEFLVSFYNNEISEKSEIFDDQFSVERPDGSNFTLKIRSTKLEDSAMYFCASSEPGHGYTFGSGTRLTVV.

The chain employs TRBV5-1 and TRBJ2-5; 8 nucleotides agree with TRBD1. V shed 3 bases and J 4 bases; nucleotides not matched to a gene: 11. CDR1 is SGHRS, CDR2 YFSETQ, per germline. The CDR3 length is 16 residues. CDR3 loop: CASSSRRQGNSETQYF. The CDR3 DNA is TGCGCCAGCAGCTCCCGCCGACAGGGGAATTCAGAGACCCAGTACTTC.